This entry lists 29 T cell receptor beta chains sequenced from one sample in a study of blood T cell repertoires in COVID-19. Method: immunoSEQ multiplex PCR; TCRdb's copy keeps in-frame clones and lacks some. The sample includes hundreds of thousands of clones, 80% to 90% seen only once; the top ten take approximately 1.2%. The sequencing sample was made of PBMCs or T cells enriched from blood (not recorded which). The receptor source for this set is a man aged 30 to 39 who had recovered from COVID-19.

CDR3 in amino acids: CASKGTSGILNTGELFF. The CDR3 DNA sequence: TGTGCCAGCAAAGGGACTAGCGGGATTCTGAACACCGGGGAGCTGTTTTTT. This chain uses TRBV27 with TRBJ2-2, with 13 bases matching TRBD2. Germline assignment: CDR1 MNHEY and CDR2 SMNVEV (reference sequence). The V and J ends lost 7 bases and 1 base, in that order; junction bases with no gene match: 6. The CDR3 extends over 17 amino acids.

The rearrangement uses TRBV9 and TRBJ1-6, with a weak D call TRBD1 (5 bases). Between the trimmed V and J ends, which lost 3 bases and 7 bases, there was a span of 8 bases. Germline V CDR1 and CDR2: SGDLS, YYNGEE. This CDR3 has 13 residues. The CDR3 protein is CASSEAGNSPLHF. DNA of the CDR3: TGTGCCAGCAGCGAGGCAGGGAATTCACCCCTCCACTTT.

The chain recombines TRBV9 with TRBJ2-7; 7 bases are shared with TRBD1. V lost 4 bases to trimming and J lost 2 bases; unmatched junction nucleotides: 9. Germline values: CDR1 SGDLS, CDR2 YYNGEE. The CDR3 consists of 15 residues. CDR3 sequence: CASSPGQASTYEQYF. CDR3 DNA: TGTGCCAGCAGCCCCGGACAGGCCTCCACCTACGAGCAGTACTTC.

CDR3 region: CASSPRTGSYEQYF. The CDR3 DNA reads as TGCGCCAGCAGTCCCCGGACAGGTTCCTACGAGCAGTACTTC. The chain has TRBV23-1 and TRBJ2-7, with 7 bases lining up with TRBD1. TRBV23-1 is annotated as an ORF whose role is uncertain. The J segment lost 1 base and the V segment lost 4 bases, leaving 4 bases of the junction unmatched. The CDR3 extends over 14 amino acids.

In this sample, this clone turned up once. This sequence joins TRBV5-6 and TRBJ1-4, with 9 bases identical to TRBD1. With V trimmed by 4 bases and J by 8 bases, 6 bases remained unmatched. CDR1 and CDR2 from the germline V gene are SGHDT and YYEEEE. The CDR3 is 14 amino acids. The CDR3 region has the DNA TGTGCCAGCAGCCCGGGACAGGGAAGGGAAAAACTGTTTTTT. Translation: CASSPGQGREKLFF.

The chain combines TRBV7-9 with TRBJ1-1, with a possible D match to TRBD1 (5 bases). The length of the CDR3 is 13 residues. From germline, CDR1 is SEHNR and CDR2 FQNEAQ (reference sequence). Trimming took off 3 bases at V and 3 bases at J, with 8 bases between the two ends. This CDR3 reads CASSFLQDTEAFF. The CDR3 region has the DNA TGTGCCAGCAGCTTTTTACAGGACACTGAAGCTTTCTTT.

With respect to this clone: This specimen includes other DNA sequences encoding the same CDR3. The rearrangement links TRBV29-1 to TRBJ2-7; D not resolved. The V end was cut by 1 base, the J end by 3 bases, with 4 bases between. CDR3 length: 11 residues. CDR1 is SQVTM and CDR2 is ANQGSEA in the germline V gene. DNA of the CDR3: TGCAGCGTTGAAGGCGGCTACGAGCAGTACTTC. Its translation is CSVEGGYEQYF.

This clone was seen only once. The genes are TRBV9 and TRBJ2-3, with a tentative D call TRBD2 (5 bases). The length of the CDR3 is 17 residues. Germline V gene lookup returns CDR1 SGDLS and CDR2 YYNGEE. V was pared by 4 bases and J by 1 base, with 19 bases between. The CDR3 is CASSPRGFAAGTDTQYF. For the CDR3, the DNA is TGTGCCAGCAGCCCCCGAGGGTTCGCGGCGGGCACAGATACGCAGTATTTT.

This clone has a handful of counts. CDR3: CASSPGTGEYQPQHF. The CDR3 DNA reads TGTGCCAGCAGCCCGGGCACGGGAGAATATCAGCCCCAGCATTTT. This rearrangement joins TRBV7-6 to TRBJ1-5; unclear D gene. The germline V and J ends were trimmed by 5 bases and 5 bases, with 16 bases remaining between them. This CDR3 contains 15 residues. The V gene's germline CDR1 is SGHVS and CDR2 FNYEAQ.

This clone was found once. This chain links TRBV7-2 with TRBJ2-1; 10 bases fit TRBD2. Per germline, CDR1 SGHTA and CDR2 FQGNSA. There are 15 residues in the CDR3. Trimming removed 7 bases from V and 6 bases from J; junction bases left unmatched: 9. The CDR3 coding sequence is TGTGCCAGCACCCCGCCTAGCGGGAGACGCAATGAGCAGTTCTTC. Translating it yields CASTPPSGRRNEQFF. Filled out from reference TRBV7-2 and TRBJ2-1, the complete variable domain reads GAGVSQSPSNKVTEKGKDVELRCDPISGHTALYWYRQSLGQGLEFLIYFQGNSAPDKSGLPSDRFSAERTGGSVSTLTIQRTQQEDSAVYLCASTPPSGRRNEQFFGPGTRLTVL.

This chain links TRBV5-1 with TRBJ2-2; D is possibly TRBD1 (6 bases). The CDR3 spans 13 residues. Germline V CDR1 and CDR2: SGHRS, YFSETQ. V gave up 5 bases and J gave up 7 bases, with 12 bases separating them. The CDR3 nucleotides are TGCGCCAGCAGTCCTTTAGGGGGCGGGGAGCTGTTTTTT. This sequence encodes CASSPLGGGELFF.

In nucleotides, the CDR3 is TGTGCCAGCAGCGTAGAGGAGCGGGAGTTGGCTGAAGAGCAGTACTTC. Translating it yields CASSVEERELAEEQYF. The V call is TRBV9, the J call TRBJ2-7; 8 nucleotides agree with TRBD2. This CDR3 comprises 16 residues. Germline V gene data show CDR1 as SGDLS and CDR2 as YYNGEE. V lost 0 bases, J lost 7 bases, and 12 bases stayed unmatched.

CDR3 amino acids: CASKWTGGREKLFF. The CDR3 nucleotides read TGCGCCAGCAAGTGGACAGGGGGTAGGGAAAAACTGTTTTTT. The V and J genes are TRBV5-1 and TRBJ1-4; 10 bases fit TRBD1. Trimming removed 6 bases from V and 8 bases from J; junction bases left unmatched: 7. The germline gives CDR1 SGHRS, CDR2 YFSETQ. The CDR3 runs 14 residues. Combining the CDR3 with reference TRBV5-1 and TRBJ1-4 gives the whole variable domain KAGVTQTPRYLIKTRGQQVTLSCSPISGHRSVSWYQQTPGQGLQFLFEYFSETQRNKGNFPGRFSGRQFSNSRSEMNVSTLELGDSALYLCASKWTGGREKLFFGSGTQLSVL.

The chain links TRBV19 to TRBJ1-5, with D perhaps matching TRBD1 (6 bases). Germline V gene data show CDR1 as LNHDA and CDR2 as SQIVND (reference sequence). This CDR3 is built from 13 residues. With 7 bases removed from V and 9 bases from J, the gap between germline ends came to 16 bases. CDR3 sequence: CASTQRGLGPQHF. The CDR3, as DNA: TGTGCCAGTACCCAGCGGGGGCTTGGGCCCCAGCATTTT.

The genes are TRBV19 and TRBJ1-5; TRBD1 matches at 8 bases. The CDR3 runs to 14 residues. CDR1 and CDR2 from the germline V gene are LNHDA and SQIVND (reference sequence). Trimming at V came to 9 bases and at J to 5 bases, leaving 9 bases not matched to a gene. The CDR3 region is CARKDRELYQPQHF. CDR3 DNA: TGTGCCAGGAAGGACAGGGAACTATATCAGCCCCAGCATTTT.

V and J are TRBV27 and TRBJ1-5; 7 bases agree with TRBD1. Per germline, CDR1 MNHEY and CDR2 SMNVEV (reference sequence). This CDR3 has 14 amino acids. J lost 9 bases, V lost 3 bases, and 8 bases had no gene match. The CDR3 sequence is CASSLEGAFGPQHF. The CDR3 DNA sequence: TGTGCCAGCAGTTTGGAGGGGGCATTTGGGCCCCAGCATTTT.

This clone was seen just once. The rearrangement links TRBV3-1 (or the pseudogene TRBV3-2) to TRBJ1-2; TRBD1 might be the D (6 bases). Germline CDR1 and CDR2: LGHDT and YNNKEL (reference sequence). V was shortened by 3 bases and J by 4 bases, with 9 bases between the two germline ends. CDR3 size: 13 residues. CDR3 bases: TGTGCCAGCAGCCAGGGGGACATCTATGGCTACACCTTC. It specifies CASSQGDIYGYTF.

The chain combines TRBV18 with TRBJ2-1; D gene unclear. Trimming took off 2 bases at V and 9 bases at J, with 8 bases between the two ends. This CDR3 has 12 amino acids. The germline gives CDR1 KGHSH, CDR2 LQKENI. CDR3 sequence (DNA): TGTGCCAGCTCACCAGGAGCAGCTGAGCAGTTCTTC. Translating it yields CASSPGAAEQFF.

This rearrangement joins TRBV18 to TRBJ1-1; no definite D call. V was clipped by 3 bases and J by 4 bases, with 12 bases between them. There are 14 residues in the CDR3. CDR1 and CDR2 (germline): KGHSH, LQKENI. The CDR3 sequence: CASSPREGSTEAFF. In DNA form, the CDR3 reads TGTGCCAGCTCACCTCGGGAAGGGAGCACTGAAGCTTTCTTT.

The CDR3 DNA is TGTGCCAGCAGTTACTCGGGCAGCCTCAATCAGCCCCAGCATTTT. Amino acids: CASSYSGSLNQPQHF. The chain has TRBV6-5 and TRBJ1-5; D call uncertain. In germline, CDR1 is MNHEY, CDR2 SVGAGI. V was cut by 0 bases and J by 3 bases, with 9 bases left in between. The CDR3 is 15 amino acids.

The chain combines TRBV30 with TRBJ1-2, with 10 bases aligning to TRBD1. CDR3 size: 11 residues. Germline CDR1 and CDR2: GTSNPN and SVGIG (reference sequence). The J segment lost 7 bases and the V segment lost 7 bases, leaving 3 bases of the junction unmatched. CDR3 bases: TGTGCCTCTGGACAGGGGGGTGGCTACACCTTC. This codes for CASGQGGGYTF.

This chain uses TRBV4-1 with TRBJ1-1, with a weak D call TRBD1 (5 bases). The CDR3 is made up of 13 amino acids. The ends were cut back, 8 bases at V and 1 base at J, with 11 bases in the middle. Germline-derived CDR1 and CDR2 are MGHRA and YSYEKL. CDR3 bases: TGCGCCAGCGGGGGACTCCAGAACACTGAAGCTTTCTTT. It specifies CASGGLQNTEAFF.

The chain combines TRBV5-6 with TRBJ2-1; 10 nucleotides line up with TRBD2. V was clipped by 4 bases and J by 9 bases; unmatched bases: 1. The CDR3 consists of 12 residues. From germline, CDR1 is SGHDT and CDR2 YYEEEE. The CDR3, as DNA: TGTGCCAGCAGCCGGACTAGCGGTGAGCAGTTCTTC. Protein sequence: CASSRTSGEQFF.

The chain combines TRBV28 with TRBJ1-2; 7 bases match TRBD1. There are 19 residues in the CDR3. CDR1 and CDR2 (germline): MDHEN, SYDVKM. Germline trimming cut 4 bases from V and 11 bases from J; bases unmatched to any gene: 28. CDR3 loop: CASSSNVRQGGLRLMGYTF. CDR3 DNA sequence: TGTGCCAGCAGTTCCAACGTCCGACAGGGAGGATTGAGATTGATGGGGTACACCTTC.

The chain couples TRBV2 to TRBJ1-4, with 7 bases matching TRBD1. V shed 7 bases and J 4 bases; nucleotides not matched to a gene: 6. The V gene's germline CDR1 is SNHLY and CDR2 FYNNEI. This CDR3 has 14 residues. The CDR3: CASKGTGVNEKLFF. CDR3 bases: TGTGCCAGCAAGGGTACAGGGGTTAATGAAAAACTGTTTTTT.

The chain uses TRBV2 and TRBJ1-1, with 9 bases that match TRBD1. Trimming removed 6 bases from V and 5 bases from J; junction bases left unmatched: 7. The CDR3 is 14 amino acids. Germline loops: CDR1 SNHLY, CDR2 FYNNEI. CDR3 in DNA: TGTGCCAGCAGAAGCGGGACAGGGTCTACTGAAGCTTTCTTT. The encoded protein is CASRSGTGSTEAFF. The full variable domain, with the rest looked up from reference TRBV2 and TRBJ1-1, is EPEVTQTPSHQVTQMGQEVILRCVPISNHLYFYWYRQILGQKVEFLVSFYNNEISEKSEIFDDQFSVERPDGSNFTLKIRSTKLEDSAMYFCASRSGTGSTEAFFGQGTRLTVV.

The chain recombines TRBV10-1 with TRBJ2-3, with 8 positions matching TRBD2. V lost 10 bases, J lost 1 base, and 7 bases stayed unmatched. Germline assignment: CDR1 WNHNN and CDR2 SYGVQD (reference sequence). This CDR3 contains 14 residues. CDR3 sequence reads: CATQEAGGTDTQYF. The CDR3 region has the DNA TGCGCCACCCAAGAAGCGGGAGGCACAGATACGCAGTATTTT.

J is TRBJ1-4 and V is TRBV27; no clear D gene. This CDR3 region has 15 residues. Trimming cost V 6 bases and J 0 bases, with 11 bases left between them. Germline lookup yields CDR1 MNHEY and CDR2 SMNVEV (reference sequence). The CDR3, as DNA: TGTGCCAGCAGCCTTGCGAGTGCAACTAATGAAAAACTGTTTTTT. Translation: CASSLASATNEKLFF.

The rearrangement joins TRBV6-5 to TRBJ1-3, with 9 bases lining up with TRBD1. Germline lookup yields CDR1 MNHEY and CDR2 SVGAGI. V was clipped by 8 bases and J by 2 bases; unmatched bases: 4. This CDR3 has 14 residues. In nucleotides, the CDR3 is TGTGCCAGCGGGGACAGGGATCCTGGAAACACCATATATTTT. Its translation is CASGDRDPGNTIYF.